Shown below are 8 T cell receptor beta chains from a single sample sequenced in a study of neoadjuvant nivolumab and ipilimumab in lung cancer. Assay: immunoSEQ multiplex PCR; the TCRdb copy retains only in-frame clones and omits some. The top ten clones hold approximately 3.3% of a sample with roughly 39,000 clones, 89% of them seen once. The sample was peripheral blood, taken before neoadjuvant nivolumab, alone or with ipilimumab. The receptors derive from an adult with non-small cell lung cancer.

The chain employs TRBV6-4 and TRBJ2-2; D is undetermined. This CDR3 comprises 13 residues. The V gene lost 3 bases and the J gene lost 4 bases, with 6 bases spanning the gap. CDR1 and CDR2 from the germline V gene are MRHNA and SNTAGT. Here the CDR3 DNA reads TGTGCCAGCAGTGAGGCTAGCACCGGGGAGCTGTTTTTT. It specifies CASSEASTGELFF.

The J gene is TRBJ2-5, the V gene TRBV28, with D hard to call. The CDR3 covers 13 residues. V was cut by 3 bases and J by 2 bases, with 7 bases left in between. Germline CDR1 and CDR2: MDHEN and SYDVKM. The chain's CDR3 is CASSFPLQETQYF. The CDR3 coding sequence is TGTGCCAGCAGTTTCCCGCTTCAAGAGACCCAGTACTTC. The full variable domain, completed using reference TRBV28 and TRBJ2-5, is DVKVTQSSRYLVKRTGEKVFLECVQDMDHENMFWYRQDPGLGLRLIYFSYDVKMKEKGDIPEGYSVSREKKERFSLILESASTNQTSMYLCASSFPLQETQYFGPGTRLLVL.

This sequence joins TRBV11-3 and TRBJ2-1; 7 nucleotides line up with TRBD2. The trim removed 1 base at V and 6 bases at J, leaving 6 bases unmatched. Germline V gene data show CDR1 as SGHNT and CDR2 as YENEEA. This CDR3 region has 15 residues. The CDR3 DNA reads TGTGCCAGCAGCTTAGTAAGTAGCGGGTCCAATGAGCAGTTCTTC. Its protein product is CASSLVSSGSNEQFF.

CDR3 coding DNA: TGTGCCTGGAGTCGACAGGATACGCAGTATTTT. Its protein product is CAWSRQDTQYF. The V call is TRBV30, the J call TRBJ2-3; the D gene is possibly TRBD1 (5 bases). The germline V gene has CDR1 GTSNPN and CDR2 SVGIG (reference sequence). V was pared by 2 bases and J by 6 bases, with 6 bases between. This CDR3 comprises 11 residues.

The CDR3 DNA reads TGTGCCAGCAGTGACCCGGACCCCCCGACAGTGTGGGAAAAACTGTTTTTT. This sequence encodes CASSDPDPPTVWEKLFF. The rearrangement links TRBV25-1 to TRBJ1-4; D is perhaps TRBD1 (5 bases). The germline CDR1 and CDR2 sequences are MGHDK and SYGVNS. V lost 3 bases to trimming and J lost 8 bases, with 22 bases between them. The CDR3 length is 17 residues.

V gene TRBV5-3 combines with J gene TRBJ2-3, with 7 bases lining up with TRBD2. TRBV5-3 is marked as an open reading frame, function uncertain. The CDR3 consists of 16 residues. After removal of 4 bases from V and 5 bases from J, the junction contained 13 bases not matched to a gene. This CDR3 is CARSLTSRTIRDTQYF. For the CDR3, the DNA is TGTGCCAGAAGCCTGACTAGCCGAACGATCAGAGATACGCAGTATTTT.

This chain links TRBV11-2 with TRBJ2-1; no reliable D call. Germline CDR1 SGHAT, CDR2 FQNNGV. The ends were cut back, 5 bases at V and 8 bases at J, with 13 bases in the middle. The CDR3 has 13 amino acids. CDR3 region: CASSPGLRYEQFF. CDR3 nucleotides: TGTGCCAGCAGCCCCGGGCTGAGGTATGAGCAGTTCTTC.

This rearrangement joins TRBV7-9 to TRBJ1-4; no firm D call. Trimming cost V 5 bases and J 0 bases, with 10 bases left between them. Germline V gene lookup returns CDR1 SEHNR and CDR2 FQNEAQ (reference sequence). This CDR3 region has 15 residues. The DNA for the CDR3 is TGTGCCAGCAGCCGCCCGAGGACAACTAATGAAAAACTGTTTTTT. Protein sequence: CASSRPRTTNEKLFF. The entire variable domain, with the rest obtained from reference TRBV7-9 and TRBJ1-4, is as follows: DTGVSQNPRHKITKRGQNVTFRCDPISEHNRLYWYRQTLGQGPEFLTYFQNEAQLEKSRLLSDRFSAERPKGSFSTLEIQRTEQGDSAMYLCASSRPRTTNEKLFFGSGTQLSVL.